This T cell receptor (beta chain) was recorded in a study of blood T cell repertoires in COVID-19. For the study at large: T cells, B-cell-depleted T cells, or PBMCs provided the cDNA or gDNA that served as material.

Data came from immunoSEQ multiplex PCR; TCRdb stores just in-frame clones and leaves some out. The sample has around 62,000 clones, more than 75% seen once. From germline, CDR1 is MGHRA and CDR2 YSYEKL. The V and J ends lost 1 base and 0 bases respectively, with 19 bases between them. The CDR3 consists of 20 residues. Sequenced input: peripheral blood. This receptor was taken from a woman aged 55-75 years with acute or convalescent COVID-19. This rearrangement joins TRBV4-1 to TRBJ2-6, with D maybe TRBD1 (6 bases). CDR3 protein: CASSQAGDRLAFSGANVLTF. The CDR3, as DNA: TGCGCCAGCAGCCAAGCCGGTGACAGGTTGGCTTTCTCTGGGGCCAACGTCCTGACTTTC.